This T cell receptor (beta chain) came from a study of beta chain features in type 1 diabetes. Comment on this clone: The antigen is not known.

Reverse transcribing all isolated RNA meant expressed TCRB transcripts were sequenced. The protocol was immunoSEQ multiplex PCR, while the TCRdb copy is restricted to in-frame clones and leaves out a portion. The sample holds 400,000 to 600,000 clones; 30% are singletons and the top ten take 0.06% to 0.07%. Study outcomes and limitations: In comparison with healthy donors, patients had naive, central memory and Treg TCRB repertoires that appeared more similar.

The V gene lost 5 bases and the J gene lost 0 bases, with 11 bases spanning the gap. The CDR3 extends over 14 amino acids. The germline gives CDR1 GTSNPN, CDR2 SVGIG (reference sequence). The TCR originated in a man aged 18 to 29 in good health. Material: naive CD4+ T cells from blood. The V and J genes are TRBV30 and TRBJ2-1, with D perhaps assigned TRBD1 or TRBD2 (5 bases each). CDR3 loop: CAWQWGSSYNEQFF. The CDR3 bases are TGTGCCTGGCAGTGGGGGAGCTCCTACAATGAGCAGTTCTTC. Combining the CDR3 with reference TRBV30 and TRBJ2-1 gives the whole variable domain SQTIHQWPATLVQPVGSPLSLECTVEGTSNPNLYWYRQAAGRGLQLLFYSVGIGQISSEVPQNLSASRPQDRQFILSSKKLLLSDSGFYLCAWQWGSSYNEQFFGPGTRLTVL.